These 23 T cell receptor beta chains share one sample of origin, sequenced in a study of blood T cell repertoires in COVID-19. Repertoires were generated with immunoSEQ multiplex PCR, while TCRdb's copy carries only in-frame clones and drops some. The sample includes tens of thousands of clones, about 90% of them seen just once. The specimen sequenced was peripheral blood. These TCRs come from a man older than 75 in a cohort sampled during active COVID-19.

The chain recombines TRBV5-6 with TRBJ2-2; D gene uncertain. Deletions cut 1 base from V and 2 bases from J, with 6 bases between. Germline V lookup: CDR1 SGHDT, CDR2 YYEEEE. The CDR3 spans 14 residues. The CDR3 here is CASSLSLNTGELFF. CDR3 nucleotide sequence: TGTGCCAGCAGCTTGTCCTTAAACACCGGGGAGCTGTTTTTT.

The chain is built from TRBV9 and TRBJ1-3; tentative D call: TRBD1 (6 bases). V shed 3 bases and J shed 2 bases, with 12 bases lying between them. This CDR3 contains 15 residues. From germline, CDR1 is SGDLS and CDR2 YYNGEE. The CDR3 loop is CASSDKQGTGNTIYF. DNA of the CDR3: TGTGCCAGCAGCGACAAACAGGGTACTGGAAACACCATATATTTT.

V gene TRBV29-1 combines with J gene TRBJ2-2; 8 positions agree with TRBD2. The CDR3 is 14 amino acids. The junction had 10 bases not matched to a gene; V was cut back by 7 bases and J by 6 bases. The germline V gene encodes CDR1 SQVTM and CDR2 ANQGSEA. The CDR3 DNA is TGCAGCGCCTTTCCACTAGCGGCGGCCGGGGAGCTGTTTTTT. As protein: CSAFPLAAAGELFF.

By its share, this clone is medium-sized. Other DNA variants within this sample encode the same CDR3. This chain uses TRBV30 with TRBJ1-5; D gene ambiguous. V lost 0 bases to trimming and J lost 2 bases, with 8 bases between them. The CDR3 length is 14 residues. Looked up from germline, CDR1 is GTSNPN and CDR2 is SVGIG (reference sequence). In DNA, the CDR3 is TGTGCCTGGAGTGTACATGAAGGCAATCAGCCCCAGCATTTT. It codes for CAWSVHEGNQPQHF.

The chain combines TRBV5-5 with TRBJ1-3; D may be TRBD1 (5 bases). Trimming stripped 0 bases from V and 0 bases from J, with 7 bases between. The CDR3 extends over 15 amino acids. CDR1 and CDR2 (germline): SGHKS, YYEKEE (reference sequence). The CDR3: CASSLDRYSGNTIYF. The CDR3 bases are TGTGCCAGCAGCTTGGACAGGTACTCTGGAAACACCATATATTTT.

The genes are TRBV12-3 or TRBV12-4 and TRBJ1-2; tentatively, D is TRBD1 (5 bases). This CDR3 spans 13 amino acids. V dropped 4 bases and J dropped 3 bases, with 9 bases sitting between them. The chain's CDR3 is CASSSREDYGYTF. The CDR3 DNA reads TGTGCCAGCAGTTCCAGGGAGGACTATGGCTACACCTTC.

The chain has TRBV21-1 and TRBJ2-7; TRBD2 reflects the table's D call only, with no check against the DNA. TRBV21-1 is classified as a pseudogene. The CDR3 contains 14 residues. The CDR3 DNA reads as TGTGCCAGCAGCAAACGTAGGAGTACCTACGAGCAGTACTTC. Its protein product is CASSKRRSTYEQYF.

The chain combines TRBV27 with TRBJ1-5, with 9 nucleotides matching TRBD1. After removal of 5 bases from V and 4 bases from J, the junction contained 3 bases not matched to a gene. Germline loops: CDR1 MNHEY, CDR2 SMNVEV (reference sequence). The CDR3 runs to 14 residues. The DNA of the CDR3 is TGTGCCAGCAGTCTCGGGACAGGGAATCAGCCCCAGCATTTT. This translates into CASSLGTGNQPQHF.

The rearrangement links TRBV5-1 to TRBJ2-6; tentatively, D is TRBD1 (6 bases). The CDR3 length is 15 residues. V lost 5 bases, J lost 4 bases, and 13 bases lay in between. Germline V gene data show CDR1 as SGHRS and CDR2 as YFSETQ. CDR3 DNA sequence: TGCGCCAGCAGGGAAACAGGGTCAGGGGCCAACGTCCTGACTTTC. Its protein product is CASRETGSGANVLTF.

The chain couples TRBV27 to TRBJ1-2, with a weak D call TRBD1 (6 bases). Germline CDR1 and CDR2: MNHEY and SMNVEV (reference sequence). V lost 0 bases to trimming and J lost 0 bases, with 11 bases between them. This CDR3 is 16 amino acids long. CDR3 nucleotides: TGTGCCAGCAGTTTATCAAGCCCAGGGGCTAACTATGGCTACACCTTC. Translating it yields CASSLSSPGANYGYTF.

The chain recombines TRBV5-1 with TRBJ2-3; D perhaps matches TRBD2 (6 bases). Germline CDR1 and CDR2: SGHRS and YFSETQ. The CDR3 length is 16 residues. The V and J ends lost 0 bases and 3 bases respectively, with 14 bases between them. The CDR3 protein is CASSLEIADSTDTQYF. CDR3 nucleotide sequence: TGCGCCAGCAGCTTGGAGATAGCGGATTCAACAGATACGCAGTATTTT.

This clone was detected once. This sequence joins TRBV30 and TRBJ2-3, with 12 bases identical to TRBD2. V trimming: 4 bases; J trimming: 11 bases; junction bases outside the gene matches: 13. The CDR3 runs 15 residues. Germline-derived CDR1 and CDR2 are GTSNPN and SVGIG (reference sequence). The DNA of the CDR3 is TGTGCCTGGACCCAAGGGCTAGCGGGGGGGGTCGGGCAGTATTTT. Its protein is CAWTQGLAGGVGQYF.

The rearrangement joins TRBV27 to TRBJ2-3, with TRBD2 matching over 15 bases. Germline CDR1 is MNHEY and CDR2 is SMNVEV (reference sequence). CDR3 length: 17 residues. V gave up 3 bases and J gave up 3 bases; unmatched junction bases: 4. This CDR3 reads CASSFLGLAGGTDTQYF. DNA of the CDR3: TGTGCCAGCAGTTTTCTGGGACTAGCGGGGGGAACAGATACGCAGTATTTT.

The gene calls are TRBV29-1 and TRBJ1-2; D uncertain. The germline CDR1 and CDR2 sequences are SQVTM and ANQGSEA. V was shortened by 6 bases and J by 4 bases, with 21 bases between the two germline ends. The CDR3 runs to 15 residues. CDR3 amino acids: CSVTKGSGPGYGYTF. The CDR3 coding sequence is TGCAGCGTGACTAAAGGGTCCGGGCCTGGCTATGGCTACACCTTC.

The CDR3 nucleotides are TGTGCCAGCAGTTACCGTTTAACGGGGGGCATCAATCAGCCCCAGCATTTT. This codes for CASSYRLTGGINQPQHF. This sequence joins TRBV6-2 or TRBV6-3 and TRBJ1-5, with D tentatively TRBD1 (6 bases). The germline V gene encodes CDR1 MNHEY and CDR2 SVGEGT. The ends were cut back, 2 bases at V and 3 bases at J, with 17 bases in the middle. The CDR3 extends over 17 amino acids.

The rearrangement joins TRBV5-1 to TRBJ2-3, with 7 positions matching TRBD2. This CDR3 spans 16 amino acids. Germline V CDR1 and CDR2: SGHRS, YFSETQ. The V gene end was trimmed by 0 bases and the J gene end by 2 bases; junction bases not matched to a gene: 6. CDR3 sequence: CASSLATGGPTDTQYF. The CDR3 nucleotides read TGCGCCAGCAGCTTGGCGACGGGGGGTCCCACAGATACGCAGTATTTT. Variable domain in full (rest from reference TRBV5-1 and TRBJ2-3): KAGVTQTPRYLIKTRGQQVTLSCSPISGHRSVSWYQQTPGQGLQFLFEYFSETQRNKGNFPGRFSGRQFSNSRSEMNVSTLELGDSALYLCASSLATGGPTDTQYFGPGTRLTVL.

The chain links TRBV5-1 to TRBJ2-3, with TRBD1 matching 7 bases. V lost 4 bases to trimming and J lost 2 bases; unmatched junction nucleotides: 4. In germline, CDR1 is SGHRS, CDR2 YFSETQ. The CDR3 has 14 residues. The CDR3 nucleotides are TGCGCCAGCAGCGGGGGACAGTACACAGATACGCAGTATTTT. Its translation is CASSGGQYTDTQYF.

V and J are TRBV7-9 and TRBJ1-6; D perhaps matches TRBD1 (5 bases). Trimming removed 3 bases from V and 10 bases from J, with 7 bases in between. The germline CDR1 and CDR2 sequences are SEHNR and FQNEAQ (reference sequence). CDR3 size: 12 residues. CDR3 bases: TGTGCCAGCAGCTTGCAGGGATCACCCCTCCACTTT. Protein sequence: CASSLQGSPLHF.

This clone was picked up one time. J is TRBJ1-6 and V is TRBV6-2 or TRBV6-3, with TRBD1 identical over 9 bases. J lost 7 bases, V lost 6 bases, and 4 bases had no gene match. Germline V lookup: CDR1 MNHEY, CDR2 SVGEGT. The CDR3 spans 14 residues. In DNA, the CDR3 is TGTGCCAGCAGCCCTGGGACAGGGAATTCACCCCTCCACTTT. This gives the protein CASSPGTGNSPLHF.

The chain recombines TRBV29-1 with TRBJ2-2; 10 bases are a match to TRBD1. Germline V gene data show CDR1 as SQVTM and CDR2 as ANQGSEA. CDR3 length equals 13 residues. Trimming took 5 bases from V and 5 from J; bases not matched to a gene: 2. The CDR3 DNA sequence: TGCAGCGTTCGGACAGGGGGAACCGGGGAGCTGTTTTTT. Protein: CSVRTGGTGELFF.

The chain uses TRBV10-3 and TRBJ2-7; D is uncertain. There are 12 residues in the CDR3. Trimming pared 8 bases from V and 5 bases from J, leaving 13 bases between. Germline CDR1 is ENHRY and CDR2 is SYGVKD. The CDR3 loop reads CAIGPSPDEQYF. CDR3 DNA sequence: TGTGCCATCGGTCCCTCCCCGGACGAGCAGTACTTC.

This clone has a handful of counts. The rearrangement joins TRBV5-4 to TRBJ2-7; D gene unclear. This CDR3 is built from 12 residues. Germline V gives CDR1 SGHNT, CDR2 YYREEE (reference sequence). Trimming took 3 bases from V and 5 from J, leaving 9 bases between them. The CDR3 loop reads CASSSHKNEQYF. The CDR3 DNA reads TGTGCCAGCAGCTCACACAAGAACGAGCAGTACTTC.

This chain connects TRBV7-3 to TRBJ1-1, with 8 positions matching TRBD1. The CDR3 is 14 residues long. Germline V gene lookup returns CDR1 SGHTA and CDR2 FQGTGA. J lost 5 bases, V lost 3 bases, and 5 bases had no gene match. CDR3 nucleotides: TGTGCCAGCAGCTTCACGACAGGGGTGACTGAAGCTTTCTTT. Translation: CASSFTTGVTEAFF.